This T cell receptor (beta chain) was identified in a study of shared clonotypes between healthy human individuals (TCRdb year 2020). Broadly, across the study: A couple of women and a few men aged 18 to 49 years were included in the cohort. Per donor, three plates each were used for CD4 naive and CD4 memory, two for CD8 naive, and one for CD8 memory. To estimate repertoire size and how much clonotype sharing occurs between individuals, the study deeply sequenced the blood TCR repertoires of roughly 5 healthy adults. Different laboratories and diverse techniques were used to prepare libraries and sequence TCR repertoires, to increase sequencing depth and limit assay-specific biases. Between about 0.94 and 8.9 billion PBMCs per donor were obtained by leukapheresis.

Using the deep immunoSEQ assay, multiplex PCR amplified TCR CDR3 regions from genomic DNA. Extracted genomic DNA from each cell subset was spread evenly across all wells of several immunoSEQ 96-well plates, with each plate serving as a replicate. Each replicate PCR for sorted subsets received approximately 220 ng genomic DNA, equal to about 29,000 T cell genomes. Purified libraries were measured with a Qubit 3.0 fluorometer, size-checked on a Bioanalyzer 2100, and measured again with the KAPA Library Quantification kit. Every immunoSEQ 96-well plate was sequenced on a dedicated single-read 150-cycle Illumina NextSeq 550 flow cell. The study's own analysis went as follows. Because only junctional sequences without quality scores were contained in the immunoSEQ output, filtering matching that applied to full-length reads could not be performed. Sequences were annotated with PyIR, a Python wrapper for IgBLAST v1.9, and V/J genes and CDR3 were assigned using IMGT germline references. Reads were filtered out if the reads had weak V/J assignments (E-value above 1e-6), no CDR3, stop codons, out-of-frame junctions, or ambiguous translated residues. V3J clonotypes were defined by identical inferred V gene, J gene, and CDR3 amino acid sequence. To compute the percentage overlap between repertoires, the number of shared unique clonotypes was divided by the size of the smaller repertoire. Three approaches were used to assess repertoire richness: RTK rarefaction, the Chao1 estimator, and Recon v2.1 estimates of unobserved clonotypes. Generation probabilities were computed with OLGA for all TCRbeta clonotypes obtained by the gDNA method from several donors. The table was pulled from immuneACCESS by TCRdb, which kept in-frame rearrangements only. Such tables lose some clones; where checked, under half of the loss comes from unresolved V genes, and the rest has no known cause. V and J calls and clone size are copied from that table; D and trimming were computed from the DNA. This sample lists around 2.3 million clones; almost 96% were detected once. The ten largest clonotypes hold more than 0.1% of the sample.

Points the paper makes about the study in general: Sharing across a few donors was observed for approximately 4.6% of naive CD4, over 3% of naive CD8, about 2.5% of memory CD4, and around 0.4% of memory CD8 clonotypes. Sampling was restricted to blood, and TCR repertoires in tissue are likely to differ from TCR repertoires in blood. Higher generation probabilities were observed for clonotypes shared by all four sorted-subset donors than for non-shared clonotypes. Because the study included only a small number of donors, the genetic and exposure-history diversity represented was limited. Naive subsets generally had larger estimated clonotype richness than memory subsets. Rarefaction of sorted-subset datasets indicated incomplete sequencing despite the large sequencing depth. Pairwise subsampling indicated that sequencing depth was expected to affect the degree of clonotype sharing among donors.

Donors were healthy HIV-negative adults with no recently reported acute infections or vaccinations. Every donor was a Caucasian adult living in Nashville, Tennessee, USA. CD4+ T cells were enriched by magnetic negative selection; naive cells were then positively selected on CD45RA, and the negative fraction formed the memory subset. Blood was obtained by leukapheresis, after which PBMCs were separated by Ficoll-Histopaque density gradient centrifugation and cryopreserved in liquid nitrogen vapor phase. Purity and quantity of every magnetically sorted T cell population were checked by analytical flow cytometry. Genomic DNA was isolated from every sorted fraction and measured by UV absorbance on a Nanodrop 2000c. Reading from cysteine to phenylalanine, the CDR3 counts 15 amino acids. The kept DNA is CDR3 alone, 45 bases in frame from the first base. V loses 0 bases, J loses 10 bases, and the germline ends lie 14 bases apart. Taken from the germline V gene, the CDR1 and CDR2 loops are SGHRS and YFSETQ.

Comments on this clone: Its antigen is currently not known. One base away there is no much larger clone; base qualities are not given.

The source is a man aged 18 to 30 in good health. The chain employs TRBV5-1 and TRBJ1-6; perhaps TRBD1 is the D gene, with 6 bases matching. Input material: naive CD4+ T cells sorted from blood. This specimen's cell subset or site label, interpreted: CD45RA+ positively selected. Here the CDR3 is given as CASSLAGGPLSPLHF. The DNA sequence is TGCGCCAGCAGCTTGGCCGGGGGGCCGTTATCACCCCTCCACTTT.